This TCR beta chain came from a study of molecular identifiers for immune sequencing clone quantification. Study-wide findings and caveats: In a background of 850,000 to 1,000,000 naive cells, spiked Jurkat TCR RNA from one cell was reportedly detectable. Underestimation of highly expanded clone sizes could arise where identical TCR molecules share a barcode.

In preparing bulk TCR libraries, previously described methods and listed TCR primers were used. TCRdb reprocessed the PCR reads via MiXCR and lists one record per CDR3 protein. Here the sample spans under 650,000 distinct CDR3 sequences, nearly 20% being singletons. CDR3 length: 17 residues. V lost 3 bases and J lost 4; bases outside the gene matches: 8. In germline, CDR1 is SEHNR, CDR2 FQNEAQ (reference sequence). Libraries of naive CD8 T cells were made from approximately 20,000 to 1,000,000 sorted cells. They used 10%, 30% or 50% RNA. Worth noting for this clonotype: Its antigen is currently unknown. Here the CDR3 omits its conserved ending phenylalanine or tryptophan, so a read error is the likely source.

The source of this sequence is a human donor in good health. Some libraries in this study had Jurkat cell RNA spiked in. Sequencing was done on a sample of naive CD8+ T cells from blood, with Jurkat cell RNA spiked in. The subset was: FACS-sorted CD8+CD4-CCR7+CD45RA+ naive T cells. This sequence joins TRBV7-9 and TRBJ2-1; 11 nucleotides align to TRBD2. The CDR3 loop reads CASSFVLAGGEYNEQFL. In DNA, the CDR3 is TGTGCCAGCAGCTTCGTCTTAGCGGGGGGGGAGTACAATGAGCAGTTCCTC.